This T cell receptor beta chain was captured in a study of cytomegalovirus exposure and HLA in healthy donors. The CDR3 loop spans 16 amino acids. CDR1 and CDR2 (germline): MNHEY, SMNVEV (reference sequence). V was cut by 5 bases and J by 2 bases, with 19 bases left in between. Sequencing used immunoSEQ multiplex PCR; TCRdb keeps in-frame clones, though not all of them. The sample has about 280,000 clones, around 85% seen once. The donors formed part of the approximately 130-subject validation cohort, distinct from the roughly 670-subject first cohort. Of note for this clone: Its antigen is as yet unknown.

Overall study findings and caveats: In vitro confirmation showed three CMV-associated chains to be CMV antigen specific.

The J gene is TRBJ2-7, the V gene TRBV27; the D gene is possibly TRBD2 (5 bases). The sample was PBMCs. The sequence was collected from a woman between 18 and 29 years old in good health and CMV-seronegative. The CDR3 protein is CASSGVDGDKAYEQYF. DNA of the CDR3: TGTGCCAGCAGTGGGGTTGACGGGGATAAAGCCTACGAGCAGTACTTC.